This T cell receptor beta chain appears in the sequencing data of a study of OX40 agonist ivuxolimab in advanced cancers. This CDR3 region has 15 residues. Germline V gene data show CDR1 as GTSNPN and CDR2 as SVGIG (reference sequence). The V and J ends lost 0 bases and 7 bases, in that order; junction bases with no gene match: 5. The data were produced by immunoSEQ multiplex PCR, yet TCRdb's version contains in-frame clones alone and is incomplete. The sample has more than 65,000 clones; 75% to 95% are singletons. Remarks on this clone: The same CDR3 can be traced to other DNA sequences in this sample.

The V call is TRBV30, the J call TRBJ1-6; 8 positions agree with TRBD1. The receptor was isolated from an adult with an advanced solid tumor such as melanoma, head and neck, liver or kidney cancer. Here the sequenced sample was CD4+ or CD8+ T cells sorted from blood, taken in a trial of the OX40 agonist ivuxolimab. The CDR3 sequence: CAWSVQTGENSPLHF. The CDR3 DNA reads as TGTGCCTGGAGTGTACAGACAGGGGAAAATTCACCCCTCCACTTT.